The 11 T cell receptor beta chains below come from one sample, sequenced in a study of CD8 T cells in ankylosing spondylitis. Whole-study findings and limits: Characteristic, it appeared, of ankylosing spondylitis blood was a TCR beta motif of several highly homologous variants.

No cognate antigen is known for these TCRs. TCRdb processed the 5' RACE reads anew with MiXCR; each CDR3 protein has one entry. The table shows 670,000 or so distinct CDR3 sequences, with 19% occurring only once. The sequenced sample consisted of blood, either unsorted or a sorted T cell fraction (not recorded which). The source is a male donor with ankylosing spondylitis.

CDR3 in amino acids: CASSLRREWNEQFF. CDR3 DNA sequence: TGTGCCAGCAGTTTGAGGCGGGAGTGGAATGAGCAGTTCTTC. The gene calls are TRBV27 and TRBJ2-1; TRBD2 matches at 7 bases. CDR1 is MNHEY and CDR2 is SMNVEV in the germline V gene (reference sequence). This CDR3 spans 14 amino acids. The V gene end was trimmed by 3 bases and the J gene end by 7 bases; junction bases not matched to a gene: 6.

At least ten counts were recorded for this clonotype. The J gene is TRBJ2-3, the V gene TRBV12-3 or TRBV12-4; 8 bases map to TRBD2. V lost 6 bases to trimming and J lost 5 bases; unmatched junction nucleotides: 13. The CDR3 spans 16 residues. CDR3 in amino acids: CASSDTPQRGLDTQYF. Here the CDR3 DNA reads TGTGCCAGCAGCGACACCCCCCAGCGGGGGCTAGATACGCAGTATTTT.

The J gene is TRBJ2-2, the V gene TRBV3-1; D is ambiguous. Germline CDR1 is LGHDT and CDR2 is YNNKEL (reference sequence). This CDR3 is built from 14 residues. Trimming removed 4 bases at V and 0 bases at J, with 6 bases between. CDR3 residues: CASSRFPNTGELFF. DNA for the CDR3: TGTGCCAGCAGCCGTTTTCCGAACACCGGGGAGCTGTTTTTT.

The chain is built from TRBV28 and TRBJ1-5; TRBD1 might be the D (6 bases). The CDR3 sequence is 15 residues long. The germline V and J ends were trimmed by 7 bases and 3 bases, with 16 bases remaining between them. Germline-derived CDR1 and CDR2 are MDHEN and SYDVKM. CDR3 coding DNA: TGTGCCAGCACCGCCCCAGGACAGATCAATCAGCCCCAGCATTTT. As protein: CASTAPGQINQPQHF.

This clonotype was picked up many times. This chain links TRBV20-1 with TRBJ2-1, with 13 positions matching TRBD2. V was pared by 0 bases and J by 2 bases, with 10 bases of the junction left unmatched. From germline, CDR1 is DFQATT and CDR2 SNEGSKA (reference sequence). CDR3 size: 19 residues. The DNA for the CDR3 is TGCAGTGCTAGAGATCAGGGTGGACTAGCGGGAGTTGCCTACAATGAGCAGTTCTTC. Its protein is CSARDQGGLAGVAYNEQFF.

V gene TRBV5-1 combines with J gene TRBJ1-1; no clear D. V was pared by 5 bases and J by 8 bases, with 28 bases between. The CDR3 loop spans 17 amino acids. The germline gives CDR1 SGHRS, CDR2 YFSETQ. CDR3 nucleotide sequence: TGCGCCAGCAGGACCCCCGCGGGATCGTTGGGGAGTGAAGAAGCTTTCTTT. It specifies CASRTPAGSLGSEEAFF.

This clonotype occurred many times. V gene TRBV12-3 or TRBV12-4 combines with J gene TRBJ1-4, with 7 bases aligning to TRBD1. J was trimmed by 11 bases and V by 7 bases; bases with no gene match: 4. The CDR3 runs to 11 residues. This CDR3 is CASKDRNKLFF. Here the CDR3 DNA reads TGTGCCAGCAAGGACAGGAACAAACTGTTTTTT.

J is TRBJ2-3 and V is TRBV10-1; D unclear. The CDR3 is 14 amino acids. Germline CDR1 WNHNN, CDR2 SYGVQD (reference sequence). Trimming took off 2 bases at V and 0 bases at J, with 6 bases between the two ends. The CDR3 DNA reads TGCGCCAGCAGTGAGGTGGTTAGCACAGATACGCAGTATTTT. It codes for CASSEVVSTDTQYF.

This clonotype was counted only a few times. The chain combines TRBV20-1 with TRBJ2-3, with a weak D call TRBD2 (6 bases). V was shortened by 1 base and J by 4 bases, with 18 bases between the two germline ends. Germline V gene data show CDR1 as DFQATT and CDR2 as SNEGSKA (reference sequence). CDR3 length: 16 amino acids. The CDR3, as DNA: TGCAGTGCTAGAGCGCGGGGTGTTCATTGGGCAGATACGCAGTATTTT. It yields the protein CSARARGVHWADTQYF.

This clonotype was found many times. This chain connects TRBV5-5 to TRBJ2-7, with a weak D call TRBD2 (5 bases). Germline assignment: CDR1 SGHKS and CDR2 YYEKEE (reference sequence). Trimming removed 0 bases at V and 1 base at J, with 8 bases between. This CDR3 is 14 amino acids long. The CDR3: CASSLDPGSYEQYF. In nucleotides, the CDR3 is TGTGCCAGCAGCTTGGATCCGGGGTCCTACGAGCAGTACTTC.

This clonotype was counted once. This chain connects TRBV20-1 to TRBJ2-7; the D call may be TRBD1 or TRBD2 (5 bases each). Germline V gene sequence: CDR1 DFQATT, CDR2 SNEGSKA (reference sequence). Trimming left V 4 bases short and J 5 bases short, with 18 bases between. This CDR3 spans 14 amino acids. The CDR3 protein is CSATPSGTRNEQYF. In nucleotides, the CDR3 is TGCAGTGCTACACCTTCCGGGACGCGGAACGAGCAGTACTTC.